The 15 T cell receptor beta chains below all came from one sample that was sequenced in a study of shared clonotypes between healthy human individuals. Repertoires were generated with immunoSEQ multiplex PCR, while TCRdb's copy carries only in-frame clones and drops some. The sample records hundreds of thousands of clones, 60% to 75% being singletons. The source material was memory CD4+ T cells sorted from blood. As for subset: CD45RA-negative fraction. These receptors all come from a woman under 40 in good health.

This clone appeared once. The CDR3 region has the DNA TGTGCCAGCAGACCCACTCTCACAGATACGCAGTATTTT. It translates to CASRPTLTDTQYF. The J gene is TRBJ2-3, the V gene TRBV11-2; D ambiguous. The CDR3 spans 13 residues. Trimming cost V 6 bases and J 2 bases, with 9 bases left between them. Germline V lookup: CDR1 SGHAT, CDR2 FQNNGV.

The chain is built from TRBV5-1 and TRBJ2-4; 10 nucleotides match TRBD1. J gave up 0 bases and V 4 bases, and 4 bases lay outside the gene matches. This CDR3 has 16 amino acids. Germline CDR1 and CDR2: SGHRS and YFSETQ. The CDR3 loop reads CASSRDRGLAKNIQYF. The CDR3 nucleotides are TGCGCCAGCAGCCGGGACAGGGGTCTAGCCAAAAACATTCAGTACTTC. The full variable domain, its missing parts supplied by reference TRBV5-1 and TRBJ2-4, is KAGVTQTPRYLIKTRGQQVTLSCSPISGHRSVSWYQQTPGQGLQFLFEYFSETQRNKGNFPGRFSGRQFSNSRSEMNVSTLELGDSALYLCASSRDRGLAKNIQYFGAGTRLSVL.

This clone showed up just once. The genes are TRBV6-5 and TRBJ2-7; 8 bases map to TRBD1. Germline V lookup: CDR1 MNHEY, CDR2 SVGAGI. V shed 4 bases, J shed 2 bases, and the junction held 4 bases outside the gene matches. CDR3 length equals 14 residues. The CDR3 DNA follows: TGTGCCAGCAGTTCCCGGACAGGGCCCTACGAGCAGTACTTC. It codes for CASSSRTGPYEQYF.

In regard to this clone: This sample includes further DNA sequences coding for the same CDR3. The V and J genes are TRBV28 and TRBJ1-2; D is perhaps TRBD1 (5 bases). The CDR3 length is 13 residues. Germline V gives CDR1 MDHEN, CDR2 SYDVKM. With 6 bases removed from V and 2 bases from J, the gap between germline ends came to 10 bases. CDR3 DNA: TGTGCCAGCAGCAGAGGGACCAACTATGGCTACACCTTC. Its protein is CASSRGTNYGYTF.

The J gene is TRBJ1-5, the V gene TRBV28; D ambiguous. Trimming removed 2 bases at V and 9 bases at J, with 11 bases between. The CDR3 totals 13 residues. The germline V gene encodes CDR1 MDHEN and CDR2 SYDVKM. The CDR3 here is CASSLSPDRPQHF. The CDR3 region has the DNA TGTGCCAGCAGTTTAAGCCCGGACCGGCCCCAGCATTTT.

This sequence joins TRBV2 and TRBJ2-5; D is undetermined. Per germline, CDR1 SNHLY and CDR2 FYNNEI. The CDR3 runs to 12 residues. Trimming left V 6 bases short and J 5 bases short, with 10 bases between. CDR3 region: CASRGLIETQYF. For the CDR3, the DNA is TGTGCCAGCAGGGGGTTGATCGAGACCCAGTACTTC.

This clone was seen a single time. The genes are TRBV29-1 and TRBJ1-3; D remains unclear. V was trimmed by 7 bases and J by 4 bases, leaving 11 bases between them. This CDR3 is 12 amino acids long. Per the germline V gene, CDR1 is SQVTM and CDR2 is ANQGSEA. The CDR3 DNA is TGCAGCGGGCTAGGGCACGGAAACACCATATATTTT. Amino acid sequence: CSGLGHGNTIYF.

This sequence joins TRBV19 and TRBJ2-7; D is tentatively TRBD1 or TRBD2 (5 bases each). The V end lost 3 bases, the J end lost 2 bases, and 20 bases lay between the germline ends. Germline V lookup: CDR1 LNHDA, CDR2 SQIVND (reference sequence). CDR3 length: 17 residues. CDR3 residues: CASSMTVTLGVTYEQYF. In nucleotides, the CDR3 is TGTGCCAGTAGTATGACCGTTACTCTGGGGGTCACCTACGAGCAGTACTTC. The full variable domain, completed using reference TRBV19 and TRBJ2-7, is DGGITQSPKYLFRKEGQNVTLSCEQNLNHDAMYWYRQDPGQGLRLIYYSQIVNDFQKGDIAEGYSVSREKKESFPLTVTSAQKNPTAFYLCASSMTVTLGVTYEQYFGPGTRLTVT.

A few counts support this clone. Other nucleotide sequences from this sample produce the same CDR3. The rearrangement links TRBV7-9 to TRBJ1-2, with TRBD1 matching 7 bases. After removal of 5 bases from V and 2 bases from J, the junction contained 5 bases not matched to a gene. Germline V CDR1 and CDR2: SEHNR, FQNEAQ (reference sequence). This CDR3 has 14 residues. CDR3 sequence reads: CASSPMTGNYGYTF. DNA for the CDR3: TGTGCCAGCAGCCCTATGACAGGGAACTATGGCTACACCTTC.

This rearrangement joins TRBV18 to TRBJ1-2, with 7 bases aligning to TRBD1. The CDR3 runs to 15 residues. With V trimmed by 3 bases and J by 2 bases, 6 bases remained unmatched. Germline CDR1 reads KGHSH; CDR2 reads LQKENI. This chain's CDR3 is CASSPSQGGNYGYTF. Here the CDR3 DNA reads TGTGCCAGCTCACCCAGTCAGGGGGGGAACTATGGCTACACCTTC.

This clone was recorded a few times. The rearrangement links TRBV18 to TRBJ2-3, with 10 bases that match TRBD2. Trimming cost V 4 bases and J 4 bases; bases outside gene matches: 5. The CDR3 has 15 amino acids. From germline, CDR1 is KGHSH and CDR2 LQKENI. CDR3: CASSLTSGNADTQYF. The CDR3 DNA sequence: TGTGCCAGCTCACTTACTAGCGGGAATGCAGATACGCAGTATTTT.

The V and J genes are TRBV6-4 and TRBJ2-1; 15 nucleotides match TRBD2. The junction had 3 bases not matched to a gene; V was cut back by 6 bases and J by 0 bases. The CDR3 has 17 residues. CDR1 is MRHNA, CDR2 SNTAGT, per germline. The CDR3 nucleotides are TGTGCCAGCAGCGGGACTAGCGGGAGGAACTCCTACAATGAGCAGTTCTTC. Its translation: CASSGTSGRNSYNEQFF.

The rearrangement joins TRBV19 to TRBJ1-1, with 7 bases matching TRBD1. Trimming took 7 bases from V and 1 from J; bases not matched to a gene: 9. The germline gives CDR1 LNHDA, CDR2 SQIVND (reference sequence). The CDR3 has 15 amino acids. Here the CDR3 DNA reads TGTGCCAGTAAACTTCAGGGGGTCCGGAACACTGAAGCTTTCTTT. Protein sequence: CASKLQGVRNTEAFF. Full variable domain (missing parts from reference TRBV19 and TRBJ1-1): DGGITQSPKYLFRKEGQNVTLSCEQNLNHDAMYWYRQDPGQGLRLIYYSQIVNDFQKGDIAEGYSVSREKKESFPLTVTSAQKNPTAFYLCASKLQGVRNTEAFFGQGTRLTVV.

The rearrangement uses TRBV11-2 and TRBJ2-5; 8 bases map to TRBD2. CDR3 length: 13 residues. The germline V gene has CDR1 SGHAT and CDR2 FQNNGV. J lost 5 bases, V lost 1 base, and 0 bases had no gene match. The CDR3 is CASSLGLAETQYF. The CDR3 DNA sequence: TGTGCCAGCAGCTTAGGACTAGCGGAGACCCAGTACTTC.

This clone occurred many times. The rearrangement joins TRBV28 to TRBJ2-3; no reliable D call. CDR1 and CDR2 (germline): MDHEN, SYDVKM. Trimming took 3 bases from V and 7 from J, leaving 5 bases between them. This CDR3 comprises 11 residues. The CDR3 region is CASSFRNTQYF. For the CDR3, the DNA is TGTGCCAGCAGTTTTCGAAATACGCAGTATTTT.